The 25 T cell receptor beta chains listed next were all sequenced from one sample in a study of vaccination and CD4 T cells after COVID-19. Treatment meaning: approximately nine-day PBMC culture with coronavirus spike peptide pools or control peptides (ViraFEST assay). Which antigens these TCRs recognize remains unknown. Oncomine TCR Beta short-read sequencing was applied to DNA from cultured CD4+ T cells. TCRdb processed the PCR reads anew with MiXCR; each CDR3 protein has one entry. Seen here are over 14,000 distinct CDR3 sequences, 51% observed once, and the top ten hold over 10%. Sequenced sample: CD4+ T cells from blood, cultured in vitro. All receptors come from a human donor who had recovered from COVID-19.

The chain uses TRBV7-3 and TRBJ2-5; tentative D call: TRBD1 (5 bases). Trimming pared 0 bases from V and 5 bases from J, leaving 7 bases between. This CDR3 region has 13 residues. Germline V gene data show CDR1 as SGHTA and CDR2 as FQGTGA. This CDR3 reads CASSLTGVETQYF. The CDR3 region has the DNA TGTGCCAGCAGCTTAACAGGGGTGGAGACCCAGTACTTC.

As concerns this clonotype: One end of the junction is discordant with germline, which a read error may explain. The chain uses TRBV5-4 and TRBJ2-7; 7 bases agree with TRBD1. CDR3 length equals 11 residues. Germline CDR1 SGHNT, CDR2 YYREEE (reference sequence). The CDR3 is CASSLEGAENF. Written as DNA, the CDR3 is TGTGCCAGCAGCTTGGAGGGGGCCGAAAACTTC.

The rearrangement uses TRBV29-1 and TRBJ2-2; 8 bases are shared with TRBD1. Germline-derived CDR1 and CDR2 are SQVTM and ANQGSEA. The length of the CDR3 is 16 residues. Trimming cost V 1 base and J 2 bases; bases outside gene matches: 6. DNA of the CDR3: TGCAGCGTTGAAGTCGGACAGGGACAAAACACCGGGGAGCTGTTTTTT. Its protein product is CSVEVGQGQNTGELFF.

This clonotype was picked up a small number of times. The rearrangement joins TRBV6-2 or TRBV6-3 to TRBJ2-1; 7 bases agree with TRBD2. The CDR3 sequence is 12 residues long. The V segment lost 8 bases and the J segment 10 bases; nucleotides outside the gene matches: 8. Looked up from germline, CDR1 is MNHEY and CDR2 is SVGEGT. CDR3 sequence: CASGEAGEEQFF. In DNA form, the CDR3 reads TGTGCCAGCGGGGAGGCGGGAGAGGAGCAGTTCTTC.

This clonotype occurred once. V gene TRBV11-2 combines with J gene TRBJ2-5; the D is unclear. This CDR3 contains 15 residues. The ends were cut back, 6 bases at V and 5 bases at J, with 19 bases in the middle. Germline V gene sequence: CDR1 SGHAT, CDR2 FQNNGV. The DNA for the CDR3 is TGTGCCAGCAGTCAAATCGTGACCCCCGGGGAGACCCAGTACTTC. Protein sequence: CASSQIVTPGETQYF.

The chain carries TRBV10-3 and TRBJ1-2, with 10 bases fitting TRBD1. The trim removed 6 bases at V and 8 bases at J, leaving 3 bases unmatched. CDR1 and CDR2 from the germline V gene are ENHRY and SYGVKD. This CDR3 is 12 amino acids long. CDR3 amino acids: CAISGTGEGYTF. CDR3 bases: TGTGCCATCAGCGGGACAGGGGAGGGCTACACCTTC.

The V call is TRBV6-1, the J call TRBJ1-1; tentatively, D is TRBD1 (5 bases). Germline CDR1 reads MNHNS; CDR2 reads SASEGT. Trimming cost V 8 bases and J 3 bases, with 16 bases left between them. The CDR3 spans 14 residues. This chain's CDR3 is CASGRGGGDTEAFF. In nucleotides, the CDR3 is TGTGCCAGCGGGCGCGGGGGTGGTGACACTGAAGCTTTCTTT.

The V call is TRBV19, the J call TRBJ1-2; the match to TRBD1 covers 7 bases. The CDR3 consists of 14 residues. In germline, CDR1 is LNHDA, CDR2 SQIVND (reference sequence). With V trimmed by 7 bases and J by 1 base, 6 bases remained unmatched. CDR3 sequence reads: CASNPTGINYGYTF. DNA for the CDR3: TGTGCCAGTAACCCGACAGGGATTAACTATGGCTACACCTTC.

In this sample, this clonotype turned up a few times. V and J are TRBV27 and TRBJ1-2; tentative D call: TRBD1 (5 bases). V lost 3 bases, J lost 0 bases, and 11 bases lay in between. The CDR3 is 15 residues long. The V gene's germline CDR1 is MNHEY and CDR2 SMNVEV (reference sequence). The DNA of the CDR3 is TGTGCCAGCAGTTTCTCCGGGGGAGCTAACTATGGCTACACCTTC. Protein: CASSFSGGANYGYTF.

J is TRBJ2-7 and V is TRBV5-4; TRBD1 aligns across 8 bases. The CDR3 totals 12 residues. The germline V gene encodes CDR1 SGHNT and CDR2 YYREEE (reference sequence). The junction had 3 bases not matched to a gene; V was cut back by 4 bases and J by 6 bases. CDR3 amino acids: CASSAGTGEQYF. The CDR3 DNA reads TGTGCCAGCAGCGCAGGGACAGGCGAGCAGTACTTC.

This clonotype was detected a few times. The chain employs TRBV6-5 and TRBJ1-1; D not certain. Between the trimmed V and J ends, which lost 1 base and 2 bases, there was a span of 8 bases. The CDR3 runs to 14 residues. The germline gives CDR1 MNHEY, CDR2 SVGAGI. CDR3 amino acids: CASSYWRTNTEAFF. CDR3 nucleotide sequence: TGTGCCAGCAGTTACTGGCGGACCAACACTGAAGCTTTCTTT.

The rearrangement uses TRBV7-9 and TRBJ1-2; D is undetermined. V lost 11 bases and J lost 8, with 18 bases in between. The CDR3 runs 12 residues. Germline CDR1 and CDR2: SEHNR and FQNEAQ (reference sequence). Here the CDR3 DNA reads TGTGCCCTCTTGTCGGCGTTCTGGGGCTACACCTTC. This codes for CALLSAFWGYTF.

The chain recombines TRBV7-9 with TRBJ1-2; D remains ambiguous. Trimming took off 5 bases at V and 2 bases at J, with 9 bases between the two ends. CDR3 length equals 13 residues. Germline V gene sequence: CDR1 SEHNR, CDR2 FQNEAQ (reference sequence). CDR3 amino acids: CASSPAANYGYTF. The CDR3, as DNA: TGTGCCAGCAGCCCCGCAGCAAACTATGGCTACACCTTC.

This clonotype was counted a few times. This chain connects TRBV7-2 to TRBJ1-1; D is ambiguous. V dropped 4 bases and J dropped 10 bases, with 7 bases sitting between them. This CDR3 spans 10 amino acids. The V gene's germline CDR1 is SGHTA and CDR2 FQGNSA. The CDR3 nucleotides read TGTGCCAGCAGCTCGGGAAGAGCTTTCTTT. Encoded protein: CASSSGRAFF.

This rearrangement joins TRBV2 to TRBJ1-6, with D uncertain. The ends were cut back, 5 bases at V and 11 bases at J, with 13 bases in the middle. The CDR3 is made up of 13 amino acids. Germline CDR1 is SNHLY and CDR2 is FYNNEI. Here the CDR3 reads CASSLGLGAPLHF. Written as DNA, the CDR3 is TGTGCCAGCAGTTTGGGCCTCGGAGCACCCCTCCACTTT. Variable domain in full (rest from reference TRBV2 and TRBJ1-6): EPEVTQTPSHQVTQMGQEVILRCVPISNHLYFYWYRQILGQKVEFLVSFYNNEISEKSEIFDDQFSVERPDGSNFTLKIRSTKLEDSAMYFCASSLGLGAPLHFGNGTRLTVT.

The J gene is TRBJ2-7, the V gene TRBV5-8, with 9 positions matching TRBD2. V shed 3 bases, J shed 3 bases, and the junction held 7 bases outside the gene matches. Germline values: CDR1 SGHTS, CDR2 YDEGEE. This CDR3 has 15 amino acids. Here the CDR3 DNA reads TGTGCCAGCAGCTGGGGCGGGAGGGGGAGCTACGAGCAGTACTTC. It is translated as CASSWGGRGSYEQYF.

This clonotype has a single count. J is TRBJ2-1 and V is TRBV3-1; no clear D gene. V was shortened by 4 bases and J by 10 bases, with 11 bases between the two germline ends. Germline V gene data show CDR1 as LGHDT and CDR2 as YNNKEL (reference sequence). The CDR3 covers 12 residues. The CDR3 reads CASSLTSGEQFF. CDR3 sequence (DNA): TGTGCCAGCAGCCTAACATCGGGCGAGCAGTTCTTC.

The rearrangement links TRBV19 to TRBJ2-5, with D possibly matching TRBD2 (5 bases). V gave up 5 bases and J gave up 1 base, with 8 bases separating them. CDR3 length: 13 residues. Germline V gene lookup returns CDR1 LNHDA and CDR2 SQIVND (reference sequence). In DNA form, the CDR3 reads TGTGCCAGTAGTTCCCGGGGCCAAGAGACCCAGTACTTC. This gives the protein CASSSRGQETQYF.

The CDR3 DNA sequence: TGTGCCACCAGCAGAGGGACGAGGGAAAAACTGTTTTTT. This sequence encodes CATSRGTREKLFF. The genes are TRBV15 and TRBJ1-4; D ambiguous. The CDR3 is 13 residues long. Germline CDR1 is LNHNV and CDR2 is YYDKDF (reference sequence). V shed 1 base and J shed 8 bases, with 8 bases lying between them.

This clonotype was observed a few times. V is TRBV6-1 and J is TRBJ1-5; D unresolved. Per germline, CDR1 MNHNS and CDR2 SASEGT. The ends were cut back, 1 base at V and 6 bases at J, with 7 bases in the middle. This CDR3 spans 13 amino acids. CDR3 in amino acids: CASSEERAQPQHF. Here the CDR3 DNA reads TGTGCCAGCAGTGAAGAAAGGGCTCAGCCCCAGCATTTT.

V gene TRBV7-2 combines with J gene TRBJ2-7; 8 positions agree with TRBD2. This CDR3 comprises 16 residues. The V segment lost 5 bases and the J segment 3 bases; nucleotides outside the gene matches: 12. The germline V gene encodes CDR1 SGHTA and CDR2 FQGNSA. The chain's CDR3 is CASSNRGGSAGYEQYF. The CDR3 DNA reads as TGTGCCAGCAGCAACCGGGGGGGCTCCGCTGGCTACGAGCAGTACTTC.

This clonotype was observed a few times. The DNA for the CDR3 is TGCAGTGCTAAAGGGACAGGGTATCAGCCCCAGCATTTT. The encoded protein is CSAKGTGYQPQHF. The chain links TRBV20-1 to TRBJ1-5; 9 bases are a match to TRBD1. The CDR3 runs to 13 residues. CDR1 DFQATT and CDR2 SNEGSKA come from the germline V gene (reference sequence). J lost 5 bases, V lost 4 bases, and 3 bases had no gene match.

V gene TRBV6-2 or TRBV6-3 combines with J gene TRBJ1-5; D remains ambiguous. Trimming pared 0 bases from V and 4 bases from J, leaving 13 bases between. Germline lookup yields CDR1 MNHEY and CDR2 SVGEGT. The CDR3 loop spans 16 amino acids. The CDR3 coding sequence is TGTGCCAGCAGTTACTCGGGAGTTGGGCTTAATCAGCCCCAGCATTTT. This gives the protein CASSYSGVGLNQPQHF.

This chain links TRBV24-1 with TRBJ1-3; 7 nucleotides line up with TRBD1. The germline CDR1 and CDR2 sequences are KGHDR and SFDVKD. After removal of 7 bases from V and 4 bases from J, the junction contained 6 bases not matched to a gene. The CDR3 length is 14 residues. The CDR3, as DNA: TGTGCCACCAGGACAGGGCCGCCCGGAAACACCATATATTTT. It encodes CATRTGPPGNTIYF.

CDR3 sequence: CASSLVAGGGQETQYF. CDR3 nucleotide sequence: TGTGCCAGCAGCTTAGTAGCGGGAGGGGGACAAGAGACCCAGTACTTC. This chain links TRBV7-2 with TRBJ2-5; 11 bases fit TRBD2. This CDR3 comprises 16 residues. Germline V lookup: CDR1 SGHTA, CDR2 FQGNSA. V was clipped by 1 base and J by 2 bases; unmatched bases: 3.